This T cell receptor (beta chain) was sequenced in a study of CD8+CD57+ T cells in acquired aplastic anemia. Study-level findings and limits: Between patients and controls, 25 to 35 CD8+ CDR3 sequences were found in common. Simpson's diversity of CD8+ cells was not significantly different in patients compared with controls.

This clonotype was observed once. Its matching antigen is unknown. At one end, the junction sequence differs from germline, possibly due to a read error. Genomic DNA constituted the template upon which TCR beta VDJ and CDR3 profiling was performed. TCRdb ran MiXCR on the reads and lists one entry per CDR3 protein. Of 270,000 or so distinct CDR3 sequences listed, 82% are singletons. Sequencing involved patients with CD8+CD57+ cell expansion previously shown by flow cytometry. Patients uniformly had severe acquired aplastic anemia. The receptor was isolated from a human donor with aplastic anemia. Sequenced sample: sorted CD4+, CD8+, or CD8+CD57+ T cells (not recorded which) from PBMCs.

The CDR3 nucleotides read TGTGCCAGCAGCTTAGCCCCAGGGGAGCAGATTTTTGGATTT. This encodes CASSLAPGEQIFGF. This rearrangement joins TRBV7-9 to TRBJ2-3; D is perhaps TRBD1 (6 bases). CDR1 is SEHNR, CDR2 FQNEAQ, per germline (reference sequence). CDR3 length: 14 residues.